This T cell receptor (beta chain) was sequenced in a study of blood T cell repertoires in COVID-19. Libraries were prepared by immunoSEQ multiplex PCR; TCRdb keeps only in-frame clonotypes and omits some of them. The sample records 150,000 to 200,000 clones, about 84% being singletons. This CDR3 spans 15 amino acids. CDR1 SEHNR and CDR2 FQNEAQ come from the germline V gene (reference sequence). The ends lost 5 bases at V and 13 bases at J; junction bases unmatched: 13. V gene TRBV7-9 combines with J gene TRBJ2-5; 13 bases fit TRBD2. This sequence was found in a young woman who had recovered from COVID-19. Sequenced material: PBMCs or T cells enriched from blood (not recorded which). CDR3 nucleotides: TGTGCCAGCAGCCCGAGCCCGGGACTAGCGGGGCGGTGGTACTTC. Translated, it gives CASSPSPGLAGRWYF.